This T cell receptor beta chain was obtained from a study of cytomegalovirus exposure and HLA in healthy donors. Regarding the study as a whole: Immune exposure information available was restricted to CMV serostatus. Earlier findings revealed that most TCR beta V segments proved productive either about 90% or about 30% of the time. Accurate prediction of HLA-A and HLA-B alleles (for most subjects) was reportedly achieved from TCR beta sequences. In a later analysis, compared with equally common non-associated chains, HLA-associated beta chains were more expanded.

The V gene lost 8 bases and the J gene lost 0 bases, with 14 bases spanning the gap. The CDR3 is 15 amino acids. Germline assignment: CDR1 SGHTA and CDR2 FQGTGA. Researchers ran the PCR with 60 Vbeta and 13 Jbeta primers. Sequenced by immunoSEQ multiplex PCR; TCRdb stores in-frame clones only, minus some. The sample consists of fewer than 200,000 clones, about two thirds of them appearing once. Notes on this clone: Its cognate antigen is unknown.

The chain carries TRBV7-3 and TRBJ1-3; possibly TRBD1 for D (6 bases). Sequences were obtained from PBMCs. The source is a human donor in good health. In nucleotides, the CDR3 is TGTGCCAGCGCCCCGACAGGTGGCTCTGGAAACACCATATATTTT. Encoded protein: CASAPTGGSGNTIYF. Full variable domain (remainder filled in from reference TRBV7-3 and TRBJ1-3): GAGVSQTPSNKVTEKGKYVELRCDPISGHTALYWYRQSLGQGPEFLIYFQGTGAADDSGLPNDRFFAVRPEGSVSTLKIQRTERGDSAVYLCASAPTGGSGNTIYFGEGSWLTVV.